What follows are 16 T cell receptor beta chains derived from one specimen sequenced in a study of blood T cell repertoires in COVID-19. Sequenced by immunoSEQ multiplex PCR; TCRdb stores in-frame clones only, minus some. The sample comprises over 200,000 clones, 75% to 90% of which are singletons, and less than 3.5% rests with the top ten. Sequenced: peripheral blood. These TCRs come from a man aged 25-40 years with COVID-19, enrolled during active disease.

J is TRBJ2-3 and V is TRBV30, with D hard to call. There are 12 residues in the CDR3. Trimming removed 1 base at V and 2 bases at J, with 4 bases between. Germline V CDR1 and CDR2: GTSNPN, SVGIG (reference sequence). The CDR3 sequence is CAWSAITDTQYF. The CDR3 nucleotides read TGTGCCTGGAGTGCCATCACAGATACGCAGTATTTT.

To note about this clone: Its ends do not fully match the called genes, so a read error is possible. The gene calls are TRBV15 and TRBJ2-4, with D unclear. The CDR3 length is 14 residues. Germline lookup yields CDR1 LNHNV and CDR2 YYDKDF (reference sequence). The CDR3 nucleotides are TGTGCCACCAGCAGAGTCCCAGAAAGCCCAACACGGGACTTC. Its translation: CATSRVPESPTRDF.

This rearrangement joins TRBV9 to TRBJ2-1; D gene unclear. The CDR3 is made up of 12 amino acids. The germline CDR1 and CDR2 sequences are SGDLS and YYNGEE. Trimming shortened V by 0 bases and J by 7 bases, and 5 bases separated the two germline ends. In nucleotides, the CDR3 is TGTGCCAGCAGCGTAGGAGCGAATGAGCAGTTCTTC. The encoded protein is CASSVGANEQFF.

The chain has TRBV6-6 and TRBJ1-3, with D maybe TRBD1 (5 bases). The ends were cut back, 8 bases at V and 4 bases at J, with 15 bases in the middle. The CDR3 is 14 residues long. The germline CDR1 and CDR2 sequences are MNHNY and SVGAGI (reference sequence). The CDR3 bases are TGTGCCAGCTCCGGCGGGGCCACGGGAAACACCATATATTTT. Translating it yields CASSGGATGNTIYF.

The gene calls are TRBV5-4 and TRBJ2-5; the match to TRBD2 covers 9 bases. V dropped 4 bases and J dropped 5; count of bases not matched to a gene: 9. Germline CDR1 is SGHNT and CDR2 is YYREEE (reference sequence). CDR3 length equals 15 residues. CDR3 nucleotide sequence: TGTGCCAGCAGCCCTCAGCGGGGGGCGGGGGAGACCCAGTACTTC. Its protein is CASSPQRGAGETQYF.

The rearrangement links TRBV5-6 to TRBJ1-2; 7 bases align to TRBD1. The V gene end was trimmed by 5 bases and the J gene end by 1 base; junction bases not matched to a gene: 8. The CDR3 has 15 residues. CDR1 is SGHDT and CDR2 is YYEEEE in the germline V gene. As DNA, the CDR3 is TGTGCCAGCAGTCTCGGGACAGCGATTAACTATGGCTACACCTTC. It encodes CASSLGTAINYGYTF.

The rearrangement links TRBV6-5 to TRBJ1-2; a possible D gene is TRBD1 (5 bases). The V end lost 7 bases, the J end lost 3 bases, and 15 bases lay between the germline ends. This CDR3 has 14 residues. Per the germline V gene, CDR1 is MNHEY and CDR2 is SVGAGI. Here the CDR3 reads CASTTDTTHYGYTF. The CDR3, as DNA: TGTGCCAGCACCACGGACACGACTCACTATGGCTACACCTTC.

The genes are TRBV5-1 and TRBJ2-3; 12 positions agree with TRBD2. The CDR3 spans 15 residues. The ends lost 4 bases at V and 2 bases at J; junction bases unmatched: 2. Looked up from germline, CDR1 is SGHRS and CDR2 is YFSETQ. The CDR3 reads CASSGLAGSTDTQYF. For the CDR3, the DNA is TGCGCCAGCAGCGGACTAGCGGGATCCACAGATACGCAGTATTTT.

The CDR3 DNA sequence: TGTGCCAGCAGCGCGGACAGGCTAACCTATGGCTACACCTTC. This codes for CASSADRLTYGYTF. This rearrangement joins TRBV5-8 to TRBJ1-2; TRBD1 agrees at 7 bases. The trim removed 4 bases at V and 4 bases at J, leaving 7 bases unmatched. Per the germline V gene, CDR1 is SGHTS and CDR2 is YDEGEE. This CDR3 is 14 amino acids long.

This clone came up once. V and J are TRBV21-1 and TRBJ2-5; the D segment call TRBD1 is taken from the table without a DNA check. TRBV21-1 is shown as a pseudogene. CDR3 length: 17 residues. As DNA, the CDR3 is TGTGCCAGCAGCAAAGCGGTAGATTCTACGGACAAAGAGACCCAGTACTTC. Its translation is CASSKAVDSTDKETQYF.

The J gene is TRBJ1-1, the V gene TRBV6-2 or TRBV6-3; D gene unclear. V lost 4 bases and J lost 0, with 6 bases in between. The CDR3 is 13 residues long. The V gene's germline CDR1 is MNHEY and CDR2 SVGEGT. CDR3 residues: CASSWLVNTEAFF. CDR3 sequence (DNA): TGTGCCAGCAGTTGGCTAGTGAACACTGAAGCTTTCTTT.

This rearrangement joins TRBV9 to TRBJ2-2; 9 bases map to TRBD1. The CDR3 extends over 18 amino acids. The J segment lost 1 base and the V segment lost 3 bases, leaving 10 bases of the junction unmatched. Looked up from germline, CDR1 is SGDLS and CDR2 is YYNGEE. CDR3 in DNA: TGTGCCAGCAGCGAGCAGACAGGGGGGAATTTGAACACCGGGGAGCTGTTTTTT. Amino acid sequence: CASSEQTGGNLNTGELFF.

This chain connects TRBV5-4 to TRBJ1-2, with D perhaps TRBD1 (5 bases). Looked up from germline, CDR1 is SGHNT and CDR2 is YYREEE (reference sequence). The CDR3 covers 15 residues. With 0 bases removed from V and 5 bases from J, the gap between germline ends came to 14 bases. In DNA, the CDR3 is TGTGCCAGCAGCTTGGAGGGGAAAATCGGATATGGCTACACCTTC. This encodes CASSLEGKIGYGYTF.

The J gene is TRBJ1-4, the V gene TRBV19, with D maybe TRBD1 (6 bases). The V end lost 6 bases, the J end lost 1 base, and 33 bases lay between the germline ends. The CDR3 contains 22 residues. CDR1 and CDR2 (germline): LNHDA, SQIVND (reference sequence). For the CDR3, the DNA is TGTGCCAGTAGCCCTATACAGGGTGAGACGGCCATAAGGACGATAACTAATGAAAAACTGTTTTTT. Encoded protein: CASSPIQGETAIRTITNEKLFF.

The chain uses TRBV28 and TRBJ2-3; the D is unclear. The CDR3 totals 15 residues. Trimming cost V 2 bases and J 6 bases, with 15 bases left between them. CDR1 and CDR2 (germline): MDHEN, SYDVKM. The chain's CDR3 is CASSLPQSSRDTQYF. The CDR3 bases are TGTGCCAGCAGTTTACCCCAATCGTCGAGGGATACGCAGTATTTT.

This chain links TRBV27 with TRBJ1-4, with D unclear. V was trimmed by 5 bases and J by 3 bases, leaving 16 bases between them. Germline V gene data show CDR1 as MNHEY and CDR2 as SMNVEV (reference sequence). There are 16 residues in the CDR3. CDR3: CASSRAGRIANEKLFF. As DNA, the CDR3 is TGTGCCAGCAGTAGGGCGGGTCGGATTGCTAATGAAAAACTGTTTTTT.